This TCR beta chain is drawn from a study of cytomegalovirus exposure and HLA in healthy donors. About the study: The same platform was used for the 90 to 150 validation repertoires as for the roughly 660 first-cohort repertoires, as reported in a later analysis.

For this clone: Its target is not known.

Whole-study findings and limits: According to reports, the classifier identified cytomegalovirus status with high specificity and sensitivity.

This CDR3 is 14 amino acids long. V trimming: 7 bases; J trimming: 0 bases; junction bases outside the gene matches: 2. Germline V gene sequence: CDR1 MDHEN, CDR2 SYDVKM. Here immunoSEQ multiplex PCR was the method, and the copy in TCRdb shows in-frame clones only, minus some. Of some 70,000 clones in the sample, around four fifths were seen once. This receptor was obtained from a young man in good health and CMV-seronegative. The rearrangement joins TRBV28 to TRBJ1-3; 8 bases agree with TRBD1. The sequenced sample consisted of PBMCs. CDR3 protein: CASNDRGSGNTIYF. CDR3 nucleotides: TGTGCCAGCAACGACAGGGGCTCTGGAAACACCATATATTTT.